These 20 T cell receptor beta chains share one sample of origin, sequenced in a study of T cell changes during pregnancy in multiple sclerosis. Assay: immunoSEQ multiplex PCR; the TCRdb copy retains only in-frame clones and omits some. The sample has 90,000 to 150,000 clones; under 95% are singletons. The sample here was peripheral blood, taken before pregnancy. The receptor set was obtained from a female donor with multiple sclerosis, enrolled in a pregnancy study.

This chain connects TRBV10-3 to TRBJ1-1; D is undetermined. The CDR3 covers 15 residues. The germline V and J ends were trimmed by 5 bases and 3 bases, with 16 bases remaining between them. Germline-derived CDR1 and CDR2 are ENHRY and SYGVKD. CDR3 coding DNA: TGTGCCATCAGTTCCCGGGGAATCCGGGACACTGAAGCTTTCTTT. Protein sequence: CAISSRGIRDTEAFF.

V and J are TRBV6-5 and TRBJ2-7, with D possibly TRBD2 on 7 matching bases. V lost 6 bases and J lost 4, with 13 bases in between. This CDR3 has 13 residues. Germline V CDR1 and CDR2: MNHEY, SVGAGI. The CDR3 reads CASSSGTPYEQYF. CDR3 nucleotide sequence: TGTGCCAGCAGCAGCGGGACACCTTACGAGCAGTACTTC.

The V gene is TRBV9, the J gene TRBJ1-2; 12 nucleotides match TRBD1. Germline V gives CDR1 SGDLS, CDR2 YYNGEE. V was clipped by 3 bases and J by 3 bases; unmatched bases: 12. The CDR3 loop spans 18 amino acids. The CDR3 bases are TGTGCCAGCAGCGCCGGGACAGGGGGCGTATTATCCGACTATGGCTACACCTTC. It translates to CASSAGTGGVLSDYGYTF. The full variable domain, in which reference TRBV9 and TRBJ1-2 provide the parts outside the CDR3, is DSGVTQTPKHLITATGQRVTLRCSPRSGDLSVYWYQQSLDQGLQFLIQYYNGEERAKGNILERFSAQQFPDLHSELNLSSLELGDSALYFCASSAGTGGVLSDYGYTFGSGTRLTVV.

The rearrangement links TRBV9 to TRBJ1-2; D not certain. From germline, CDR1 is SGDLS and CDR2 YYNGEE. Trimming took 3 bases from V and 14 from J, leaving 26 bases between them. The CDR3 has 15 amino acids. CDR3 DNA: TGTGCCAGCAGCGCCCACCTACCCCCGGAGAGGGAGGGTACCTTC. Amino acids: CASSAHLPPEREGTF.

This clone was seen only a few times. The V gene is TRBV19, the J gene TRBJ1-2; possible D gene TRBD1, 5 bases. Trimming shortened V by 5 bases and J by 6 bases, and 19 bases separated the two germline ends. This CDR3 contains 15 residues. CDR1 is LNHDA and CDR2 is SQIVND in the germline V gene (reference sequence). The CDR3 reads CASSSLIGESHGYTF. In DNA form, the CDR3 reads TGTGCCAGTAGTTCCCTGATAGGGGAATCCCATGGCTACACCTTC. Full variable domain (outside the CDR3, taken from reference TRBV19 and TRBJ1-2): DGGITQSPKYLFRKEGQNVTLSCEQNLNHDAMYWYRQDPGQGLRLIYYSQIVNDFQKGDIAEGYSVSREKKESFPLTVTSAQKNPTAFYLCASSSLIGESHGYTFGSGTRLTVV.

The CDR3 protein is CASSLAGGPNNEQFF. The CDR3 DNA is TGTGCCAGCAGCTTAGCGGGAGGGCCGAACAATGAGCAGTTCTTC. The chain uses TRBV11-3 and TRBJ2-1; 8 bases agree with TRBD2. The CDR3 runs to 15 residues. V lost 1 base to trimming and J lost 5 bases; unmatched junction nucleotides: 4. CDR1 and CDR2 (germline): SGHNT, YENEEA. The full variable domain, its missing parts supplied by reference TRBV11-3 and TRBJ2-1, is EAGVVQSPRYKIIEKKQPVAFWCNPISGHNTLYWYLQNLGQGPELLIRYENEEAVDDSQLPKDRFSAERLKGVDSTLKIQPAELGDSAVYLCASSLAGGPNNEQFFGPGTRLTVL.

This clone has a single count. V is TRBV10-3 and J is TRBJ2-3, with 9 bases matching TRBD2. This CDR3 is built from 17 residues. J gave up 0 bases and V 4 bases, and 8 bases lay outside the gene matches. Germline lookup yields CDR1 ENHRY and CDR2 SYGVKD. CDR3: CAISVGLAGLSTDTQYF. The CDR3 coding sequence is TGTGCCATCAGTGTGGGGCTAGCGGGACTTAGCACAGATACGCAGTATTTT.

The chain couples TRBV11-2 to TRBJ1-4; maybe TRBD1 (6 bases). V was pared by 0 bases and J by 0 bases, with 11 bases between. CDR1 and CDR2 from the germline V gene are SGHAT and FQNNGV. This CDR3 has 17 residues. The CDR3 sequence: CASSLEGRGATNEKLFF. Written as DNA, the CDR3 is TGTGCCAGCAGCTTAGAGGGCAGGGGAGCAACTAATGAAAAACTGTTTTTT.

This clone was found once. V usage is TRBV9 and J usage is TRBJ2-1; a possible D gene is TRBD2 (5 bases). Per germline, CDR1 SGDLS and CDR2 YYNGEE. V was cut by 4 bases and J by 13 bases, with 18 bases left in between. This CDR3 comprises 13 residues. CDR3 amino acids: CASSTKRARPQFF. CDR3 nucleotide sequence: TGTGCCAGCAGCACCAAGAGGGCACGACCCCAGTTCTTC.

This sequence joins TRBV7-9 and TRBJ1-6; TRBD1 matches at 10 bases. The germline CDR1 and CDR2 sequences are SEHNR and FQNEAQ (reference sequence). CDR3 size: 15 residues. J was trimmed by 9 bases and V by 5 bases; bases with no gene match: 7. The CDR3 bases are TGTGCCAGCAGCCCGGACAGGGGGTCGGGTTCACCCCTCCACTTT. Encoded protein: CASSPDRGSGSPLHF.

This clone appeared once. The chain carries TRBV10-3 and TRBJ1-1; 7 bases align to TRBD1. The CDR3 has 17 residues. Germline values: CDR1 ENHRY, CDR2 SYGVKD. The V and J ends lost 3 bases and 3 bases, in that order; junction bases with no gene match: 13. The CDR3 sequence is CAISEFLTGALYTEAFF. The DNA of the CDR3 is TGTGCCATCAGTGAATTCCTCACAGGGGCTCTTTACACTGAAGCTTTCTTT.

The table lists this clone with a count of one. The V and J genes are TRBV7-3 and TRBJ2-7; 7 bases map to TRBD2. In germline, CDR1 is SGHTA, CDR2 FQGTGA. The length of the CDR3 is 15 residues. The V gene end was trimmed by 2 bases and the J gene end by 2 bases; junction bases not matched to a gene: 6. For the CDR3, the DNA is TGTGCCAGCAGCTTAGAGGGAGGGACTGCCTACGAGCAGTACTTC. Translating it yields CASSLEGGTAYEQYF.

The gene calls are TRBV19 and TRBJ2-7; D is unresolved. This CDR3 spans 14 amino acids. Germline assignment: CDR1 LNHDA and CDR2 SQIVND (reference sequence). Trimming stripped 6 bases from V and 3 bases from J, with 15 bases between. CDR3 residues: CASSSRSPHYEQYF. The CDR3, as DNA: TGTGCCAGTAGCTCGAGATCCCCTCACTACGAGCAGTACTTC.

Here the CDR3 DNA reads TGTGCCAGCAGCGTAGGAAGTTTACTCCGGACAGATACGCAGTATTTT. This encodes CASSVGSLLRTDTQYF. J is TRBJ2-3 and V is TRBV9; D not resolved. The CDR3 spans 16 residues. Germline V gene lookup returns CDR1 SGDLS and CDR2 YYNGEE. V was cut by 0 bases and J by 3 bases, with 14 bases left in between.

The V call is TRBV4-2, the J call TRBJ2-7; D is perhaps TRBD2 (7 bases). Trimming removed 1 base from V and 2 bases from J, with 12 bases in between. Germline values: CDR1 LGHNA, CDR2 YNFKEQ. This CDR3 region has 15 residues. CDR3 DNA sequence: TGTGCCAGCAGCCAAGGGGGAGGGGGAACCTACGAGCAGTACTTC. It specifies CASSQGGGGTYEQYF.

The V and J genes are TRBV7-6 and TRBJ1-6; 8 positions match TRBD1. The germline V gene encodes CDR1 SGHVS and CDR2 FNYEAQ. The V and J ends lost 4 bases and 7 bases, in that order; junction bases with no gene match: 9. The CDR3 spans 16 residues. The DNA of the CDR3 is TGTGCCAGCAGCTGGCGGACAGGGAGGGACAATTCACCCCTCCACTTT. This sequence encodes CASSWRTGRDNSPLHF. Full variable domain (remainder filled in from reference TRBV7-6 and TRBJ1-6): GAGVSQSPRYKVTKRGQDVALRCDPISGHVSLYWYRQALGQGPEFLTYFNYEAQQDKSGLPNDRFSAERPEGSISTLTIQRTEQRDSAMYRCASSWRTGRDNSPLHFGNGTRLTVT.

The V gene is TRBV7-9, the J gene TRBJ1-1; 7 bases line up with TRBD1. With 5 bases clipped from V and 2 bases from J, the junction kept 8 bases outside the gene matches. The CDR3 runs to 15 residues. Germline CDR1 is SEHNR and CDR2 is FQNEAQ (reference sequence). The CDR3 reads CASSPRQGGNTEAFF. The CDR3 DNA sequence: TGTGCCAGCAGCCCAAGACAGGGTGGAAACACTGAAGCTTTCTTT. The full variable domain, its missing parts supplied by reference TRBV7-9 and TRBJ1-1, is DTGVSQNPRHKITKRGQNVTFRCDPISEHNRLYWYRQTLGQGPEFLTYFQNEAQLEKSRLLSDRFSAERPKGSFSTLEIQRTEQGDSAMYLCASSPRQGGNTEAFFGQGTRLTVV.

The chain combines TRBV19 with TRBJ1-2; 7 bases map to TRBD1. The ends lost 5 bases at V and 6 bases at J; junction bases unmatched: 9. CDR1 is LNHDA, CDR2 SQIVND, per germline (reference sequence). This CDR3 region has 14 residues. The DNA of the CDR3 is TGTGCCAGTAGTCCAGGACAGGACTCTAATGGCTACACCTTC. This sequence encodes CASSPGQDSNGYTF.

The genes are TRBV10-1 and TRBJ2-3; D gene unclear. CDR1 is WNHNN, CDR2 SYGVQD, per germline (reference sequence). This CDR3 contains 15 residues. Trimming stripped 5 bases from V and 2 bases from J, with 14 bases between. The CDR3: CASSNSQRITDTQYF. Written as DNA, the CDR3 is TGCGCCAGCAGTAATAGCCAAAGAATCACAGATACGCAGTATTTT.

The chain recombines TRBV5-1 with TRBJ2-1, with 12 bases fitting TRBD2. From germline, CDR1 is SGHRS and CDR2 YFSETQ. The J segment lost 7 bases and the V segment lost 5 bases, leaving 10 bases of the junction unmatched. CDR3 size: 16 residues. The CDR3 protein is CASRALAGGPRNEQFF. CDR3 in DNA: TGCGCCAGCAGGGCTCTAGCGGGAGGGCCGCGAAATGAGCAGTTCTTC.